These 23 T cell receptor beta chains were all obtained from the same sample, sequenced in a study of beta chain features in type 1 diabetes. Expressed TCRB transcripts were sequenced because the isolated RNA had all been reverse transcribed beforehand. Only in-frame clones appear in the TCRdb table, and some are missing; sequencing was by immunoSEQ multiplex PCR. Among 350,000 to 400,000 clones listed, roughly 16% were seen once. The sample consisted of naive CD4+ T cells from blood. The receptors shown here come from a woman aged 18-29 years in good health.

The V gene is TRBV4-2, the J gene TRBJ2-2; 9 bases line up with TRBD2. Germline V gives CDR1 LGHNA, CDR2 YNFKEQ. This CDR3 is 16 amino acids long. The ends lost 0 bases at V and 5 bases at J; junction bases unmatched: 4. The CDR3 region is CASSQDVAGVTGELFF. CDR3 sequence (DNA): TGTGCCAGCAGCCAAGATGTAGCGGGAGTTACCGGGGAGCTGTTTTTT.

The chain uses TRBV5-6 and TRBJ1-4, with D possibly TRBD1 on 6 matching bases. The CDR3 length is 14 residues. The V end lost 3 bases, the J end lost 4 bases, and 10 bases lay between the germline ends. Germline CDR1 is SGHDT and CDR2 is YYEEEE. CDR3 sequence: CASSSRQVNEKLFF. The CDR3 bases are TGTGCCAGCAGCTCCCGACAGGTTAATGAAAAACTGTTTTTT.

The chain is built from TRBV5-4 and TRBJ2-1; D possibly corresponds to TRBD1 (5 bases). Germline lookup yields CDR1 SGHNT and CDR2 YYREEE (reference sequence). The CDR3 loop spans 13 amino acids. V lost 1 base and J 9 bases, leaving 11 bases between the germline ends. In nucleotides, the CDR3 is TGTGCCAGCAGCTTGCAGGGTTTTGCTGAGCAGTTCTTC. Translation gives CASSLQGFAEQFF.

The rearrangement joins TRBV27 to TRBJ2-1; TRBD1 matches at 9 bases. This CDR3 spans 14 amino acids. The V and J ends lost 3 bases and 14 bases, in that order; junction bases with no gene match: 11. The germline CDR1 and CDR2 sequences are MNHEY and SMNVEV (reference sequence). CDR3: CASSFEGQGGRKFF. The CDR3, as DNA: TGTGCCAGCAGTTTCGAGGGACAGGGTGGAAGAAAGTTCTTC.

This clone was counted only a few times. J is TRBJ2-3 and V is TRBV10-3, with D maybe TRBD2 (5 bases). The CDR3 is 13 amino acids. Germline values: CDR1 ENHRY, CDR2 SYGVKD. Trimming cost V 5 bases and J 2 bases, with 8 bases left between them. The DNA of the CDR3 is TGTGCCATCAGTACCGGGGACACAGATACGCAGTATTTT. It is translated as CAISTGDTDTQYF.

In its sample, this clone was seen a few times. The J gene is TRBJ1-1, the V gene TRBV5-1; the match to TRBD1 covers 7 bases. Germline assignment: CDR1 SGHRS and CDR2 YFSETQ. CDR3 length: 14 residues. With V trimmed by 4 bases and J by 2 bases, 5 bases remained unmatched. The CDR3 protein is CASSGGQLNTEAFF. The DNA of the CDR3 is TGCGCCAGCAGCGGGGGACAGCTAAACACTGAAGCTTTCTTT.

The CDR3: CASSVAGGGLGELFF. CDR3 DNA sequence: TGTGCCAGCAGCGTAGCAGGGGGCGGCTTAGGGGAGCTGTTTTTT. The genes are TRBV9 and TRBJ2-2, with 8 bases fitting TRBD1. In germline, CDR1 is SGDLS, CDR2 YYNGEE. Losses at the gene ends were 0 bases for V and 8 bases for J; bases not matched to a gene: 6. There are 15 residues in the CDR3.

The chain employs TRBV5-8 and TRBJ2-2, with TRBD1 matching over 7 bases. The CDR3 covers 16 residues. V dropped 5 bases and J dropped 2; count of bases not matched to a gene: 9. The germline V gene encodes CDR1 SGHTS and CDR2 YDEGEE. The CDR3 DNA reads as TGTGCCAGCAGAAACTACAGGGGCTCCAACACCGGGGAGCTGTTTTTT. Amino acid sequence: CASRNYRGSNTGELFF.

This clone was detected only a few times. DNA of the CDR3: TGTGCCAGCAGCCCTGCCCCGGGAACCACAGATACGCAGTATTTT. Its protein product is CASSPAPGTTDTQYF. The rearrangement uses TRBV9 and TRBJ2-3; D is possibly TRBD2 (5 bases). V was shortened by 4 bases and J by 2 bases, with 14 bases between the two germline ends. This CDR3 spans 15 amino acids. The V gene's germline CDR1 is SGDLS and CDR2 YYNGEE.

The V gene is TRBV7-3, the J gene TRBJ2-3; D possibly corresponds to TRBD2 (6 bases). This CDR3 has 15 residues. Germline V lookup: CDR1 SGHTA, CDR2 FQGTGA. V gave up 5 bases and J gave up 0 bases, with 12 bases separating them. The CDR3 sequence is CASSPRGGSTDTQYF. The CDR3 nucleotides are TGTGCCAGCAGCCCCCGAGGAGGGAGCACAGATACGCAGTATTTT. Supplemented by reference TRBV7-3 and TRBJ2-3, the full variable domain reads GAGVSQTPSNKVTEKGKYVELRCDPISGHTALYWYRQSLGQGPEFLIYFQGTGAADDSGLPNDRFFAVRPEGSVSTLKIQRTERGDSAVYLCASSPRGGSTDTQYFGPGTRLTVL.

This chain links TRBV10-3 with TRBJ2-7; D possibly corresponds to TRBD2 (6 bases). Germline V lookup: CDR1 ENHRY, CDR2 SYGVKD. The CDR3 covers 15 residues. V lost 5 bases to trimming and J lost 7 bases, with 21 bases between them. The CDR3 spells CAISPTSPVWGEQYF. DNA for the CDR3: TGTGCCATCAGTCCTACTAGCCCGGTGTGGGGAGAGCAGTACTTC.

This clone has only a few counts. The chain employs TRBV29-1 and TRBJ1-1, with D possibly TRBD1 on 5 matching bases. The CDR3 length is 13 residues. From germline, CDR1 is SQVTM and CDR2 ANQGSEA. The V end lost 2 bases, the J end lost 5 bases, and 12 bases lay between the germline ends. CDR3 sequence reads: CSVERGLWTEAFF. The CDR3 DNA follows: TGCAGCGTTGAAAGGGGATTATGGACTGAAGCTTTCTTT.

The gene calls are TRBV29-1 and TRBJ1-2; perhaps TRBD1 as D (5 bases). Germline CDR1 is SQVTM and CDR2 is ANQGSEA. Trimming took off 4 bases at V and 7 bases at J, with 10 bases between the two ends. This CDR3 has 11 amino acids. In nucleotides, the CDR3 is TGCAGCGTTGTTCAGGGTAGTGGCTACACCTTC. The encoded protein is CSVVQGSGYTF.

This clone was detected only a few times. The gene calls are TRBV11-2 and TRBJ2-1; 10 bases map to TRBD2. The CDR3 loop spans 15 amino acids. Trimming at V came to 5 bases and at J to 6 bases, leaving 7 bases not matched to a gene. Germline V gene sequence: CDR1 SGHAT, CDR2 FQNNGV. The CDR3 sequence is CASSASGRESNEQFF. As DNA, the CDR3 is TGTGCCAGCAGCGCAAGCGGGAGGGAGTCCAATGAGCAGTTCTTC.

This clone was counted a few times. CDR3 in DNA: TGTGCCAGCTCACCACCCGGGACTAGAACCTACGAGCAGTACTTC. It translates to CASSPPGTRTYEQYF. This chain uses TRBV18 with TRBJ2-7; 8 nucleotides line up with TRBD2. This CDR3 spans 15 amino acids. Trimming removed 0 bases from V and 2 bases from J; junction bases left unmatched: 3. The V gene's germline CDR1 is KGHSH and CDR2 LQKENI.

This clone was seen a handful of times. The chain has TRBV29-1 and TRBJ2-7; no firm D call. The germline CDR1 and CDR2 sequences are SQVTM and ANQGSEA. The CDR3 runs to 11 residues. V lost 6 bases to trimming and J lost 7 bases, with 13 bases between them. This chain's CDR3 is CSVSSVREQYF. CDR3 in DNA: TGCAGCGTGTCCTCTGTGAGGGAGCAGTACTTC.

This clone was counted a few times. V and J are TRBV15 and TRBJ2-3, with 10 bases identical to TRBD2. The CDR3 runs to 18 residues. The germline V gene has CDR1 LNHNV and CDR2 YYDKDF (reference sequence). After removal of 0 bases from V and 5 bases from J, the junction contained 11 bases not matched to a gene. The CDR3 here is CATSRDFGLAEGGDTQYF. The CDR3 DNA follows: TGTGCCACCAGCAGAGATTTTGGACTAGCGGAGGGAGGAGATACGCAGTATTTT.

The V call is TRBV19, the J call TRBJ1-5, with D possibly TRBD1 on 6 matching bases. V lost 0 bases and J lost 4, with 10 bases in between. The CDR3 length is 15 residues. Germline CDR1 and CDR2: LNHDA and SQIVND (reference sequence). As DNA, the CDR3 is TGTGCCAGTAGTATAGATGGGACACGAAATCAGCCCCAGCATTTT. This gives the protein CASSIDGTRNQPQHF.

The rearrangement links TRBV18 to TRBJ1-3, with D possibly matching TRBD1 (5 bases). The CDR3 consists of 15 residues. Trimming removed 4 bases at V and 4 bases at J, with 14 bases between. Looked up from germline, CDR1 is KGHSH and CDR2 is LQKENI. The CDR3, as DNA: TGTGCCAGCTCACTTGGAGGGACGCTGGGAAACACCATATATTTT. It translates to CASSLGGTLGNTIYF.

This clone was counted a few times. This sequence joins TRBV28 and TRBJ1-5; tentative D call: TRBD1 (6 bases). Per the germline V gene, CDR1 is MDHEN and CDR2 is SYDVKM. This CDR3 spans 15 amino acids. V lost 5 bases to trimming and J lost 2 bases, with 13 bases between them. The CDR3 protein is CASSTTGSGNQPQHF. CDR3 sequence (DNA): TGTGCCAGCAGTACTACAGGGTCTGGCAATCAGCCCCAGCATTTT. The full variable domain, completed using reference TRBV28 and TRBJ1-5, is DVKVTQSSRYLVKRTGEKVFLECVQDMDHENMFWYRQDPGLGLRLIYFSYDVKMKEKGDIPEGYSVSREKKERFSLILESASTNQTSMYLCASSTTGSGNQPQHFGDGTRLSIL.

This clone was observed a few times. Written as DNA, the CDR3 is TGTGCCAGAAGGACTAGTCGAGATACGCAGTATTTT. Encoded protein: CARRTSRDTQYF. The genes are TRBV2 and TRBJ2-3; 7 nucleotides line up with TRBD2. The CDR3 spans 12 residues. V lost 9 bases and J lost 5; bases outside the gene matches: 5. Germline lookup yields CDR1 SNHLY and CDR2 FYNNEI.

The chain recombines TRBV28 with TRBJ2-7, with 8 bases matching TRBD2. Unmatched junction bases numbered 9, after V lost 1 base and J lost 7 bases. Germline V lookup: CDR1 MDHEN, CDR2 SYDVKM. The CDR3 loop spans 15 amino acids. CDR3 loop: CASSLSSREGQEQYF. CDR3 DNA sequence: TGTGCCAGCAGTTTATCGTCCCGGGAGGGCCAAGAGCAGTACTTC. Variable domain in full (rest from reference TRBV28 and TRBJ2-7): DVKVTQSSRYLVKRTGEKVFLECVQDMDHENMFWYRQDPGLGLRLIYFSYDVKMKEKGDIPEGYSVSREKKERFSLILESASTNQTSMYLCASSLSSREGQEQYFGPGTRLTVT.

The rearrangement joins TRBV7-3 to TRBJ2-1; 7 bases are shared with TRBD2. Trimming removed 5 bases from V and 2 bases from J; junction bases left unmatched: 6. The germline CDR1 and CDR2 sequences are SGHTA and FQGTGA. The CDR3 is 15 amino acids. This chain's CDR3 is CASSPLLAAYNEQFF. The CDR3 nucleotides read TGTGCCAGCAGCCCCCTGCTAGCGGCCTACAATGAGCAGTTCTTC.